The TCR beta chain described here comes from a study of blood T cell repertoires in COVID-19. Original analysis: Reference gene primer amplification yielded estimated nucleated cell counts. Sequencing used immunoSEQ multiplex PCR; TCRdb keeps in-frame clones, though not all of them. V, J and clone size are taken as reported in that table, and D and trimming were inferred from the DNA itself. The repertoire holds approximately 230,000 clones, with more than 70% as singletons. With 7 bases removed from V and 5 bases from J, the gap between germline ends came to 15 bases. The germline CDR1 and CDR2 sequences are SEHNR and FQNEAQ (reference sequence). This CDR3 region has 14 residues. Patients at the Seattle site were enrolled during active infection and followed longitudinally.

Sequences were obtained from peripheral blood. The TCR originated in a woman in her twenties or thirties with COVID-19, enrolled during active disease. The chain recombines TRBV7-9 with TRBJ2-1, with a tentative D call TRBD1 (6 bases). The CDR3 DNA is TGTGCCAGCACCCAGGGACACCCGGACAATGAGCAGTTCTTC. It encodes CASTQGHPDNEQFF.